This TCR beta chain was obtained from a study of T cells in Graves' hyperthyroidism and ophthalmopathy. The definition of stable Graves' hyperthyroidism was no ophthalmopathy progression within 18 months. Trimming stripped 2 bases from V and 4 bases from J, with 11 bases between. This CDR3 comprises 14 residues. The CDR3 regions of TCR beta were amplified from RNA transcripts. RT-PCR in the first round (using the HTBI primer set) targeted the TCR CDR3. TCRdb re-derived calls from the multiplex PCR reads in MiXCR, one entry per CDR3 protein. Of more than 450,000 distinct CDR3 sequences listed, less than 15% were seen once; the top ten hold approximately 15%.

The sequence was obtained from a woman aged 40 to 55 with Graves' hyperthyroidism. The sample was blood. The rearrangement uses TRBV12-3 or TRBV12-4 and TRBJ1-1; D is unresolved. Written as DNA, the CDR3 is TGTGCCAGCAGTTTAAGATCGGGTTCCACTGAAGCTTTCTTT. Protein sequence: CASSLRSGSTEAFF.